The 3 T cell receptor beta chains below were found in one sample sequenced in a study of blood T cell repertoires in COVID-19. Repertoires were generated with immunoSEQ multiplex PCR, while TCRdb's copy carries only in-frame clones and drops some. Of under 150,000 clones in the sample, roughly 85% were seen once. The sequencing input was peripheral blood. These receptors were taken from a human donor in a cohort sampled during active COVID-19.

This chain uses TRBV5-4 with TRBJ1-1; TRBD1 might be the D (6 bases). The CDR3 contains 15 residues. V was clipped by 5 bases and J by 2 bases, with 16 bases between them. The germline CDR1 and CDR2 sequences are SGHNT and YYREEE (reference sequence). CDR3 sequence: CASSLPRTANTEAFF. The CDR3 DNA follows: TGTGCCAGCAGTCTTCCCCGGACAGCCAACACTGAAGCTTTCTTT.

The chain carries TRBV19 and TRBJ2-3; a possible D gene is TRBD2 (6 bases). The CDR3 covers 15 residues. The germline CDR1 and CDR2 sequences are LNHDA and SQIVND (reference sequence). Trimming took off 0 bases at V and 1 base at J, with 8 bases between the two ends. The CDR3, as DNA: TGTGCCAGTAGTATAGATTGGGGGGGCACAGATACGCAGTATTTT. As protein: CASSIDWGGTDTQYF. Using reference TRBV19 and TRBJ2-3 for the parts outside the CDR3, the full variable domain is DGGITQSPKYLFRKEGQNVTLSCEQNLNHDAMYWYRQDPGQGLRLIYYSQIVNDFQKGDIAEGYSVSREKKESFPLTVTSAQKNPTAFYLCASSIDWGGTDTQYFGPGTRLTVL.

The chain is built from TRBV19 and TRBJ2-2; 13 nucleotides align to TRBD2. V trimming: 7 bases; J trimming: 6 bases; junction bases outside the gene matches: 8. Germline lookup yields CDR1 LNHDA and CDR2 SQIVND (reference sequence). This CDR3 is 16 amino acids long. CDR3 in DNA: TGTGCCAGTAAGGGAGCACTAGCGGGAGGGCCCGGGGAGCTGTTTTTT. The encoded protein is CASKGALAGGPGELFF.